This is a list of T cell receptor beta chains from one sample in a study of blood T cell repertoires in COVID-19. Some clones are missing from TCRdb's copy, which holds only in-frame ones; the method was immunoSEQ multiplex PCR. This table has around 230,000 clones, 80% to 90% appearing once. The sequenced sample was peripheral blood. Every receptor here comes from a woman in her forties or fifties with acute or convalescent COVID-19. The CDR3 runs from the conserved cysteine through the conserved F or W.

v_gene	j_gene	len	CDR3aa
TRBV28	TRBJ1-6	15	CASSPGTAYNSPLHF
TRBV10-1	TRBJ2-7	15	CASSRTSGSGGEQYF
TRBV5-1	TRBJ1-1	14	CASSFGQGGTEAFF
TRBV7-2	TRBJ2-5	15	CASSSASGMGETQYF
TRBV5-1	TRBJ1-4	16	CASSLALTGRGEKLFF
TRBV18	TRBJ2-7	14	CASSLNPGQGEQYF
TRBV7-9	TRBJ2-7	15	CASRPNSGSTYEQYF
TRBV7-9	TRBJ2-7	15	CASSFSNRVFYEQYF
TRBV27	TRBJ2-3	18	CASSPTGTSGTSTDTQYF
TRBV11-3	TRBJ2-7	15	CASSLTSGRGNEQYF
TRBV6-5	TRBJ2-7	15	CASSEVWGTLDEQYF
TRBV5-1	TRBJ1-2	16	CASSFFEQGLDYGYTF
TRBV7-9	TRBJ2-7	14	CASSPSGTGDEQYF
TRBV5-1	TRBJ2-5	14	CASSPEAIWETQYF
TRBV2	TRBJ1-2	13	CAITDGSNYGYTF
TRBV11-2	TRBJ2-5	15	CASSLKGGEEETQYF
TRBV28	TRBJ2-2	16	CASRKLAGTHTGELFF
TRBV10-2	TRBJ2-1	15	CASIRGTSGVREQFF
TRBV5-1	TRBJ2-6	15	CASSLTSPVANVLTF
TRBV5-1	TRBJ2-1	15	CASSFRGDSYNEQFF
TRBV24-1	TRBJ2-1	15	CATSLGLAVLDEQFF
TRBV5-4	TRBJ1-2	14	CASSWEDRGDGYTF
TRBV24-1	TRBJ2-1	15	CATSDLQTGNNEQFF
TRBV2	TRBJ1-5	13	CASKGTGVQPQHF
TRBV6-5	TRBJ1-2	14	CASREGQDNYGYTF
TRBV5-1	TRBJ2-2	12	CASSLAVGELFF
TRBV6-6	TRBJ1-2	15	CASSLFSLAQEGYTF
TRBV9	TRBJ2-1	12	CASSVVGGEQFF
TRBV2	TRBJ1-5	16	CASSEEDRMTNQPQHF
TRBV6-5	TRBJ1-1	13	CASRRGGDTEAFF
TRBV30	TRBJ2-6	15	CAWSAGDSGANVLTF
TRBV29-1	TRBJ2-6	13	CSVLRSGANVLTF
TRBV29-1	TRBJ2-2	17	CSVEFYGTGGIDGELFF
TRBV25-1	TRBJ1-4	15	CASSEGVHVGEKLFF
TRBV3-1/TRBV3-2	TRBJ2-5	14	CASSPLGGEETQYF
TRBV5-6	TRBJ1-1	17	CASSRPRLTGGDTEAFF
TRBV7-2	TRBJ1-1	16	CASNLFVGAANTEAFF
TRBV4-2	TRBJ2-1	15	CASSQGGSSYNEQFF
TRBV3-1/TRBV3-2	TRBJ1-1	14	CASSQGTGRTEAFF
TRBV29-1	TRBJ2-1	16	CSVEDYLAGGHNEQFF
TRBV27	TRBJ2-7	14	CASNSAGASYEQYF
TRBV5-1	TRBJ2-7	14	CASSSGQSFYEQYF
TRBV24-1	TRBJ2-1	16	CATSDLSGRAFNEQFF
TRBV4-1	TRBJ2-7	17	CASSQDTASGILYEQYF
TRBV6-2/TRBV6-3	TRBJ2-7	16	CASSYSTSGSGHEQYF
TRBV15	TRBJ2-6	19	CATSPIPGGSYSGANVLTF
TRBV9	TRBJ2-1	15	CASSVASDLYNEQFF
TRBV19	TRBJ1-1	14	CASSWTGGIAEAFF
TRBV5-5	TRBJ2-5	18	CASSLRQGWESFQETQYF
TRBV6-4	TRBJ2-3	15	CASSDSGTGADTQYF
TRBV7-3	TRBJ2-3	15	CASSSTAGATDTQYF
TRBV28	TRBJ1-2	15	CASSPPGGAPYGYTF
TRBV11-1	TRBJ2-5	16	CASSLAPGQGVETQYF
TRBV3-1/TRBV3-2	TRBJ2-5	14	CASSPTGGQETQYF
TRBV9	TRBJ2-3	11	CASSEADTQYF